One sample yielded the 28 T cell receptor beta chains listed below, sequenced in a study of CD8+ T cells in alopecia areata. Following extraction, RNA underwent reverse transcription to cDNA, which served as the sequencing template. TCRdb keeps only in-frame clones here, not all; method: immunoSEQ multiplex PCR. The data show approximately 170,000 clones, with around three fifths seen just once and 11% to 15% held by the top ten. Noted treatment: oral pan-JAK inhibitor, 5-10 mg twice daily. The sequenced sample was CD4+ T cells sorted from blood, obtained at week 24, from a patient treated with tofacitinib. The receptors were gathered from a human donor with alopecia areata.

The J gene is TRBJ2-1, the V gene TRBV11-3; the match to TRBD2 covers 11 bases. V shed 1 base and J 3 bases; nucleotides not matched to a gene: 11. The germline gives CDR1 SGHNT, CDR2 YENEEA. The CDR3 length is 19 residues. The chain's CDR3 is CASSLAFPLAGGRYNEQFF. CDR3 DNA: TGTGCCAGCAGCTTAGCCTTCCCTCTAGCGGGGGGCCGCTACAATGAGCAGTTCTTC.

The chain combines TRBV25-1 with TRBJ1-2; 10 bases map to TRBD1. The trim removed 3 bases at V and 8 bases at J, leaving 9 bases unmatched. Per germline, CDR1 MGHDK and CDR2 SYGVNS. This CDR3 comprises 15 residues. CDR3 DNA sequence: TGTGCCAGCAGTGATCCCCGACAGGGGGCTGGGGGCTACACCTTC. This sequence encodes CASSDPRQGAGGYTF.

The chain uses TRBV29-1 and TRBJ2-1, with 10 nucleotides matching TRBD2. With 6 bases clipped from V and 13 bases from J, the junction kept 3 bases outside the gene matches. CDR1 is SQVTM and CDR2 is ANQGSEA in the germline V gene. This CDR3 is 10 amino acids long. The CDR3 DNA sequence: TGCAGCGTGGAGCGGGGGGGCCAGTTCTTC. This gives the protein CSVERGGQFF.

The chain recombines TRBV29-1 with TRBJ2-5, with D perhaps TRBD1 (6 bases). Trimming removed 7 bases at V and 3 bases at J, with 15 bases between. The V gene's germline CDR1 is SQVTM and CDR2 ANQGSEA. CDR3 length: 13 amino acids. The CDR3: CSAAGTGKETQYF. In nucleotides, the CDR3 is TGCAGCGCCGCCGGAACAGGGAAAGAGACCCAGTACTTC.

The V and J genes are TRBV6-5 and TRBJ2-5; TRBD1 matches at 10 bases. This CDR3 comprises 14 residues. Germline V gives CDR1 MNHEY, CDR2 SVGAGI. V lost 6 bases, J lost 5 bases, and 6 bases stayed unmatched. This CDR3 reads CASSNGGQGETQYF. CDR3 DNA: TGTGCCAGCAGCAACGGGGGACAGGGGGAGACCCAGTACTTC.

Worth noting for this clone: Additional DNA sequences in this sample encode the identical CDR3. The chain couples TRBV7-2 to TRBJ2-3; D not resolved. The CDR3 sequence is 12 residues long. Trimming removed 5 bases from V and 2 bases from J, with 5 bases in between. Germline loops: CDR1 SGHTA, CDR2 FQGNSA. The chain's CDR3 is CASSRYTDTQYF. The DNA for the CDR3 is TGTGCCAGCAGCCGTTACACAGATACGCAGTATTTT.

The chain employs TRBV29-1 and TRBJ2-2; D uncertain. This CDR3 region has 14 residues. The germline V and J ends were trimmed by 3 bases and 5 bases, with 13 bases remaining between them. CDR1 and CDR2 from the germline V gene are SQVTM and ANQGSEA. The CDR3 sequence is CSVDLPSGTGELFF. The CDR3 DNA follows: TGCAGCGTTGACCTACCCTCCGGGACCGGGGAGCTGTTTTTT.

The V and J genes are TRBV6-5 and TRBJ2-1; the D gene is possibly TRBD1 (5 bases). The V end lost 6 bases, the J end lost 6 bases, and 15 bases lay between the germline ends. CDR3 size: 14 residues. CDR1 MNHEY and CDR2 SVGAGI come from the germline V gene. The CDR3 region has the DNA TGTGCCAGCAGCCCGCCTACAGGAATCAATGAGCAGTTCTTC. Its translation is CASSPPTGINEQFF.

This chain joins TRBV11-1 and TRBJ2-1; TRBD1 is a possible D gene (6 bases). The germline V gene encodes CDR1 SGHAT and CDR2 FQDESV (reference sequence). The CDR3 length is 16 residues. The ends were cut back, 6 bases at V and 0 bases at J, with 15 bases in the middle. The CDR3 loop is CASSHRVRSSYNEQFF. CDR3 sequence (DNA): TGTGCCAGCAGTCACAGGGTCCGAAGCTCCTACAATGAGCAGTTCTTC.

V and J are TRBV4-1 and TRBJ2-3; D uncertain. The CDR3 length is 16 residues. The germline V gene has CDR1 MGHRA and CDR2 YSYEKL. The V end was cut by 0 bases, the J end by 1 base, with 11 bases between. Here the CDR3 reads CASSQEGPQGTDTQYF. CDR3 bases: TGCGCCAGCAGCCAAGAAGGTCCTCAGGGCACAGATACGCAGTATTTT.

This clone was seen more than once but under ten times. This chain connects TRBV6-1 to TRBJ1-5, with unresolved D. V lost 1 base and J lost 7, with 8 bases in between. This CDR3 is 13 amino acids long. Germline V gene lookup returns CDR1 MNHNS and CDR2 SASEGT. CDR3 bases: TGTGCCAGCAGTGAAGACGTTGGGCAGCCCCAGCATTTT. Its translation is CASSEDVGQPQHF.

The CDR3 protein is CSVAGTSGGETQYF. The CDR3 nucleotides are TGCAGCGTCGCCGGGACTAGCGGGGGCGAGACCCAGTACTTC. The chain is built from TRBV29-1 and TRBJ2-5; 14 positions match TRBD2. V dropped 6 bases and J dropped 5; count of bases not matched to a gene: 5. This CDR3 comprises 14 residues. The germline V gene encodes CDR1 SQVTM and CDR2 ANQGSEA.

J is TRBJ2-5 and V is TRBV6-6; D uncertain. This CDR3 region has 13 residues. The ends were cut back, 2 bases at V and 1 base at J, with 5 bases in the middle. Germline V gene lookup returns CDR1 MNHNY and CDR2 SVGAGI (reference sequence). For the CDR3, the DNA is TGTGCCAGCAGTTACGGTACCCAAGAGACCCAGTACTTC. Translating it yields CASSYGTQETQYF.

The rearrangement joins TRBV30 to TRBJ2-7; tentative D call: TRBD1 (5 bases). Germline CDR1 GTSNPN, CDR2 SVGIG (reference sequence). The V and J ends lost 5 bases and 2 bases respectively, with 7 bases between them. CDR3 length: 11 amino acids. In DNA, the CDR3 is TGTGCCTGGGACAGAACCTACGAGCAGTACTTC. Residues: CAWDRTYEQYF. Combining the CDR3 with reference TRBV30 and TRBJ2-7 gives the whole variable domain SQTIHQWPATLVQPVGSPLSLECTVEGTSNPNLYWYRQAAGRGLQLLFYSVGIGQISSEVPQNLSASRPQDRQFILSSKKLLLSDSGFYLCAWDRTYEQYFGPGTRLTVT.

This rearrangement joins TRBV4-2 to TRBJ1-6, with D perhaps TRBD1 (6 bases). Per germline, CDR1 LGHNA and CDR2 YNFKEQ. Trimming pared 0 bases from V and 10 bases from J, leaving 13 bases between. The CDR3 loop spans 15 amino acids. CDR3 in DNA: TGTGCCAGCAGCCAAGATGGGGGCTGGGACTCACCCCTCCACTTT. Translating it yields CASSQDGGWDSPLHF.

The chain couples TRBV5-1 to TRBJ2-2; D may match TRBD1 or TRBD2 (6 bases each). CDR1 and CDR2 (germline): SGHRS, YFSETQ. The CDR3 is 16 amino acids. V shed 4 bases and J shed 1 base, with 14 bases lying between them. The CDR3 here is CASSPPRGVNTGELFF. Written as DNA, the CDR3 is TGCGCCAGCAGCCCCCCGAGGGGGGTGAACACCGGGGAGCTGTTTTTT.

The V and J genes are TRBV9 and TRBJ2-7; TRBD1 or TRBD2 may be the D gene (5 bases each). This CDR3 contains 14 residues. Germline CDR1 and CDR2: SGDLS and YYNGEE. Trimming stripped 0 bases from V and 1 base from J, with 8 bases between. The CDR3, as DNA: TGTGCCAGCAGCGTAGCGGGACCTTCCTACGAGCAGTACTTC. Amino acids: CASSVAGPSYEQYF.

This chain joins TRBV5-1 and TRBJ2-7; 7 bases map to TRBD1. CDR3 length: 16 amino acids. The junction had 16 bases not matched to a gene; V was cut back by 4 bases and J by 6 bases. The germline gives CDR1 SGHRS, CDR2 YFSETQ. The chain's CDR3 is CASSLGPRDSPREQYF. CDR3 bases: TGCGCCAGCAGCCTAGGGCCCCGGGACAGTCCACGCGAGCAGTACTTC.

The chain recombines TRBV27 with TRBJ1-2; the D gene is possibly TRBD1 (6 bases). With 2 bases removed from V and 4 bases from J, the gap between germline ends came to 14 bases. The CDR3 length is 15 residues. Germline CDR1 reads MNHEY; CDR2 reads SMNVEV (reference sequence). CDR3 sequence: CASSLGGGRSYGYTF. CDR3 DNA: TGTGCCAGCAGTTTAGGTGGGGGGCGTAGCTATGGCTACACCTTC.

The chain couples TRBV20-1 to TRBJ2-5; D is unclear. CDR1 DFQATT and CDR2 SNEGSKA come from the germline V gene (reference sequence). Trimming removed 6 bases at V and 5 bases at J, with 10 bases between. This CDR3 spans 11 amino acids. CDR3 bases: TGCAGTGCGGCTCAGGTGGAGACCCAGTACTTC. It translates to CSAAQVETQYF.

J is TRBJ2-5 and V is TRBV6-1, with 10 positions matching TRBD2. This CDR3 contains 18 residues. CDR1 is MNHNS and CDR2 is SASEGT in the germline V gene. Trimming cost V 2 bases and J 5 bases; bases outside gene matches: 14. The CDR3 region is CASSENLAGAAVGETQYF. CDR3 DNA: TGTGCCAGCAGTGAAAACCTAGCGGGGGCCGCCGTGGGTGAGACCCAGTACTTC.

This chain links TRBV5-1 with TRBJ2-5; 8 bases line up with TRBD2. This CDR3 has 13 residues. V lost 7 bases and J lost 5; bases outside the gene matches: 7. Per germline, CDR1 SGHRS and CDR2 YFSETQ. The CDR3 DNA follows: TGCGCCAGCCATCAGCGGGGGAAGGAGACCCAGTACTTC. Amino acids: CASHQRGKETQYF. The variable domain in full, completed from reference TRBV5-1 and TRBJ2-5, reads KAGVTQTPRYLIKTRGQQVTLSCSPISGHRSVSWYQQTPGQGLQFLFEYFSETQRNKGNFPGRFSGRQFSNSRSEMNVSTLELGDSALYLCASHQRGKETQYFGPGTRLLVL.

The chain recombines TRBV2 with TRBJ2-1, with D perhaps matching TRBD2 (5 bases). V was shortened by 5 bases and J by 9 bases, with 17 bases between the two germline ends. The length of the CDR3 is 14 residues. From germline, CDR1 is SNHLY and CDR2 FYNNEI. The CDR3, as DNA: TGTGCCAGCAGTCGAAATGGGAAAGGGAGTGAGCAGTTCTTC. Its translation: CASSRNGKGSEQFF.

CDR3 region: CASSQRGTEAFF. The DNA for the CDR3 is TGTGCCAGCAGCCAGCGGGGGACTGAAGCTTTCTTT. This rearrangement joins TRBV4-2 to TRBJ1-1; a weak D match, TRBD1 (5 bases). The germline V gene encodes CDR1 LGHNA and CDR2 YNFKEQ. V gave up 3 bases and J gave up 5 bases, with 7 bases separating them. The CDR3 runs 12 residues.

The chain carries TRBV30 and TRBJ1-1, with D possibly being TRBD1 (5 bases). CDR3 length: 14 amino acids. V was clipped by 1 base and J by 1 base, with 10 bases between them. Per germline, CDR1 GTSNPN and CDR2 SVGIG (reference sequence). CDR3 nucleotides: TGTGCCTGGAGTGCCGGGACTGGGAACACTGAAGCTTTCTTT. Translation gives CAWSAGTGNTEAFF.

The sample holds a few counts of this clone. A junction boundary mismatches the germline segment, possibly from a read error. The chain joins TRBV7-7 to TRBJ1-3; D is perhaps TRBD1 (5 bases). Germline values: CDR1 SSHAT, CDR2 FNYEAQ (reference sequence). CDR3 length: 13 amino acids. In nucleotides, the CDR3 is TGTGCTAGCAGCGGGGACGGAGGAAACACCATATATTTT. The encoded protein is CASSGDGGNTIYF.

The chain's CDR3 is CASSERGGNNYGYTF. The CDR3 nucleotides read TGTGCCAGCAGTGAGAGGGGAGGGAATAACTATGGCTACACCTTC. The chain carries TRBV25-1 and TRBJ1-2; TRBD1 might be the D (5 bases). CDR1 and CDR2 from the germline V gene are MGHDK and SYGVNS. The CDR3 spans 15 residues. Trimming shortened V by 3 bases and J by 1 base, and 12 bases separated the two germline ends.

A few counts support this clone. J is TRBJ2-7 and V is TRBV7-9, with D tentatively TRBD1 (8 bases). Germline CDR1 reads SEHNR; CDR2 reads FQNEAQ (reference sequence). V lost 4 bases, J lost 5 bases, and 18 bases lay in between. The CDR3 contains 15 residues. The CDR3 is CASSSWTGRGHEQYF. The CDR3 nucleotides read TGTGCCAGCAGCTCCTGGACAGGGAGGGGCCACGAGCAGTACTTC. Drawing the rest from reference TRBV7-9 and TRBJ2-7, the complete variable domain is DTGVSQNPRHKITKRGQNVTFRCDPISEHNRLYWYRQTLGQGPEFLTYFQNEAQLEKSRLLSDRFSAERPKGSFSTLEIQRTEQGDSAMYLCASSSWTGRGHEQYFGPGTRLTVT.